This T cell receptor beta chain emerged from a study of T cells after posttransplantation cyclophosphamide. About this clone itself: Its specificity is unknown.

Produced via immunoSEQ multiplex PCR; TCRdb's table is partial and in-frame only. Here the sample spans about 52,000 clones, about 86% being singletons. Germline CDR1 MNHNS, CDR2 SASEGT. There are 13 residues in the CDR3. The ends lost 8 bases at V and 0 bases at J; junction bases unmatched: 2. Study conclusions and caveats: Skin or GI-infiltrating T cells shared few TRB sequences with blood. Recipient CMV seropositivity and CMV reactivation strongly tracked TRB clonality.

The chain has TRBV6-1 and TRBJ1-1, with TRBD1 matching over 8 bases. The receptor was isolated from a man aged 25-45 years with a blood cancer, CMV-positive, and with a related stem cell donor. Sequencing was performed on PBMCs. The CDR3 loop reads CASWTGMNTEAFF. CDR3 coding DNA: TGTGCCAGCTGGACAGGGATGAACACTGAAGCTTTCTTT.